This is a list of T cell receptor beta chains from one sample in a study of T-cell reconstitution after alpha-beta-depleted transplantation in children. TCRdb re-derived calls from the PCR reads in MiXCR, one entry per CDR3 protein. The sample lists around 800,000 distinct CDR3 sequences, roughly 16% seen once, with just under 5% in the top ten. Sequenced material: PBMCs, mostly from graft donor cells, taken 360 days after TCRalphabeta/CD19-depleted stem cell transplant. Every receptor here comes from a male patient aged 10 to 17 who had a stem cell transplant for acute lymphoblastic leukemia, so the T cells may come from the graft donor. Both conserved end residues are part of each CDR3. Each record gives: V gene, J gene, clone size, CDR3 protein. A row's size may be missing; if present it is once, few, many or a size class.

>TRBV10-3|TRBJ1-1|few
CAIRQGPSEAFF
>TRBV5-1|TRBJ2-2|many
CASSVDRAYHTGELFF
>TRBV15|TRBJ1-3|.
CATSRVWGTGNTIYF
>TRBV6-2/TRBV6-3|TRBJ2-7|.
CASSYGRPEQYF
>TRBV11-2|TRBJ2-3|.
CASSPASPRVAADTQYF
>TRBV29-1|TRBJ2-7|.
CSVEDRPSGSHEQYF
>TRBV20-1|TRBJ2-7|.
CSARGAREGRKTYEQYF
>TRBV2|TRBJ2-1|.
CASSDRRKTYNEQFF
>TRBV5-1|TRBJ1-1|.
CASIGPMNTEAFF
>TRBV29-1|TRBJ2-7|few
CSVANRGPYEQYF
>TRBV9|TRBJ2-5|many
CASSSDQDGETQYF
>TRBV20-1|TRBJ2-5|.
CGTPGETQYF
>TRBV14|TRBJ1-2|few
CASSLGQSKFYGYTF
>TRBV15|TRBJ2-2|.
CATSSIRPGGSTGELFF
>TRBV5-1|TRBJ2-5|few
CASRSSYRGQETQYF
>TRBV12-3/TRBV12-4|TRBJ2-7|.
CASSLDQGGYEQYF
>TRBV6-5|TRBJ1-2|few
CASSYSKGVYGYTF
>TRBV3-1|TRBJ2-7|.
CASSQEGTVYSYEQYF
>TRBV5-5|TRBJ2-3|many
CASSLLAGASTDTQYF
>TRBV5-1|TRBJ2-4|.
CASKTGDDGKTKNIQYF
>TRBV20-1|TRBJ2-7|many
CSATQRGSSYEQYF
>TRBV27|TRBJ2-1|few
CASSLRLAGGITSYNEQFF
>TRBV15|TRBJ2-7|many
CATSREGTNLYEQYF
>TRBV7-7|TRBJ2-1|.
CASSLTSYDEQFF
>TRBV27|TRBJ2-7|.
CASRTGRYEQYF
>TRBV6-2/TRBV6-3|TRBJ2-2|.
CAPPVGGELFF
>TRBV7-9|TRBJ2-4|.
CASSLTLAGNIQYF
>TRBV7-9|TRBJ2-1|.
CASSLGAGWSAYNEQFF
>TRBV12-3/TRBV12-4|TRBJ1-5|.
CASSLIRYQPQHF